This TCR beta chain emerged from a study of shared clonotypes between healthy human individuals. CD8 cells classed as naive were CD45RO-negative and positively selected for CCR7, excluding terminally differentiated effector memory CD45RA+ cells. The method was immunoSEQ multiplex PCR; TCRdb's version includes in-frame clones alone and lacks a portion of them. Among roughly 550,000 clones listed, around 95% were seen once. Broader study findings: The low donor count limited represented genetic and exposure-history diversity. Between four donors, naive CD4 clonotypes were shared at a level of roughly 5.5%.

On this clone itself: No antigen is known for it.

Material for sequencing was naive CD8+ T cells sorted from blood. The TCR was taken from a young woman in good health.

The chain's CDR3 is CASSLPFIGTRNQPQHF. In nucleotides, the CDR3 is TGTGCCAGCAGTTTACCTTTTATCGGGACACGTAATCAGCCCCAGCATTTT. The chain uses TRBV28 and TRBJ1-5, with a tentative D call TRBD1 (6 bases). Trimming removed 2 bases at V and 4 bases at J, with 18 bases between. This CDR3 comprises 17 residues. The germline gives CDR1 MDHEN, CDR2 SYDVKM. Complete variable domain (other parts from reference TRBV28 and TRBJ1-5): DVKVTQSSRYLVKRTGEKVFLECVQDMDHENMFWYRQDPGLGLRLIYFSYDVKMKEKGDIPEGYSVSREKKERFSLILESASTNQTSMYLCASSLPFIGTRNQPQHFGDGTRLSIL.